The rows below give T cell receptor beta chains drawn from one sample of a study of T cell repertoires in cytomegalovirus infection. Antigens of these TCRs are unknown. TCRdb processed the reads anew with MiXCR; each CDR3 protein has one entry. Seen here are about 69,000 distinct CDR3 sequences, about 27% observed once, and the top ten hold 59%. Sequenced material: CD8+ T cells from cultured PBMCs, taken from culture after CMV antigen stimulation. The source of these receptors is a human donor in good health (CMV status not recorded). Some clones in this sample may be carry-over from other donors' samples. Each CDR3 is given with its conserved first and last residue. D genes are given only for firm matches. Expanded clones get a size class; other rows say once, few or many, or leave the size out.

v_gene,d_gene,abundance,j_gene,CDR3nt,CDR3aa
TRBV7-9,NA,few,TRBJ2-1,TGTGCCAGCAGCTTTCCTGTCGGGGGGCGGAATGAGCAGTTCTTC,CASSFPVGGRNEQFF
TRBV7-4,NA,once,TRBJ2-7,TGTGCCAGCAGCAGTGGAGTGATCACCTGGTACGAGCAGTACTTC,CASSSGVITWYEQYF
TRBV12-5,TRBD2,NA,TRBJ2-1,TGTGCTAGTGGTCTCCCACTAGCGCATTCCTACAATGAGCAGTTCTTC,CASGLPLAHSYNEQFF
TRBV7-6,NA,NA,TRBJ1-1,TGTGCCAGCAGCTTAGGCGGGACATGGGGCCACACTGAAGCTTTCTTT,CASSLGGTWGHTEAFF
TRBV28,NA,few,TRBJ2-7,TGTGCCAGCAGTTCTCCGGGACACGCTGTCCCTGGGGACGAGCAGTACTTC,CASSSPGHAVPGDEQYF
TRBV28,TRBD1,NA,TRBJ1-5,TGTGCCAGCAGTTTACTTTGGGACAGGACTAATCAGCCCCAGCATTTT,CASSLLWDRTNQPQHF
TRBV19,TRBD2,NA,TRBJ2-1,TGTGCCAGTAGTATTAAGAAATGGCGGGCGGGGGGTGAGCAGTTCTTC,CASSIKKWRAGGEQFF
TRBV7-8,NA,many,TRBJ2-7,TGTGCCAGCAGCTTTGGACCCGACGAGCAGTACTTC,CASSFGPDEQYF
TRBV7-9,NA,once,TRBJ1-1,TGTGCCAGCAGCCGTTCAGGGGCTGAAGCTTTCTTT,CASSRSGAEAFF
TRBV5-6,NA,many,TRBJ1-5,TGTGCCAGCAGCGCCGGGACATTTAGCAATCAGCCCCAGCATTTT,CASSAGTFSNQPQHF
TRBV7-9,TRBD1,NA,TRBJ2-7,TGTGCCAGCAGTAAGACAGGGGACGAGCAGTACTTC,CASSKTGDEQYF
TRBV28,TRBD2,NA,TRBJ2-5,TGTGCCAGCAGTCCGAAACTGCTAGCGGGGTTTGACGAGACCCAGTACTTC,CASSPKLLAGFDETQYF
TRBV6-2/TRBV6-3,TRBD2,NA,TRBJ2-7,TGTGCCAGCAGTTTAATCGGGACTAGCGGCTACGAGCAGTACTTC,CASSLIGTSGYEQYF
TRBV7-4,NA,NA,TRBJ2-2,TGTGCCAGCAGCTTAGATGTGATAAACACCGGGGAGCTGTTTTTT,CASSLDVINTGELFF
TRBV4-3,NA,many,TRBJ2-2,TGCGCCAGCAGCCAAGAGTGGGCCGGGGAGCTGTTTTTT,CASSQEWAGELFF
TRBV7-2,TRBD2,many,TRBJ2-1,TGTGCCAGCAGCAGGACTAGCGGCTCCTACAATGAGCAGTTCTTC,CASSRTSGSYNEQFF
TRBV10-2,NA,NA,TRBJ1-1,TGCGCCAGCAGTGATGGTTGGACTGAAGCTTTCTTT,CASSDGWTEAFF
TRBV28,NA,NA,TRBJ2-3,TGTGCCAGCAGGGGGTCAGGGGTTAACACAGATACGCAGTATTTT,CASRGSGVNTDTQYF
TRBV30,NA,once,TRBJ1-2,TGTGCCTGGAGCACCCCCTATGAGGGGGAAAACTATGGCTACACCTTC,CAWSTPYEGENYGYTF
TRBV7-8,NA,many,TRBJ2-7,TGTGCCAGCAGCTACCGGAGTAATTTGGAAACCTACGAGCAGTACTTC,CASSYRSNLETYEQYF
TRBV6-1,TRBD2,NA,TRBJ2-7,TGTGCCAGCACCAAAGGTGCGGGAGGGCCTATGAGAGAGCAGTACTTC,CASTKGAGGPMREQYF
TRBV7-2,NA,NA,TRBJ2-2,TGTGCCAGCAGCTTGTCTCCCCGGACCGAACAGGCCGGGGAGCTGTTTTTT,CASSLSPRTEQAGELFF
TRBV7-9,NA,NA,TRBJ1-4,TGTGCCAGCAGAGGTTCACAGGGCTCTAATGAAAAACTGTTTTTT,CASRGSQGSNEKLFF
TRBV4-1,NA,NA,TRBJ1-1,TGCGCCAGCGAAAGAGGGTGGGTGAACACTGAAGCTTTCTTT,CASERGWVNTEAFF
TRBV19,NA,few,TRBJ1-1,TGTGCCAGTGGTGGGCTCTCGAACACTGAAGCTTTCTTT,CASGGLSNTEAFF
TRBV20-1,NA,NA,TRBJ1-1,TGCAGTGCTAGGCTAAGCGGGACGCCGGAGGGGGTGAACACTGAAGCTTTCTTT,CSARLSGTPEGVNTEAFF
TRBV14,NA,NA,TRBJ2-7,TGTGCCAGCAGCCAAGGGAACCCCGGGACGGTATACGACTCCTACGAGCAGTACTTC,CASSQGNPGTVYDSYEQYF
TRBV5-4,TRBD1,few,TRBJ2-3,TGTGCCAGCAGCCCCAGACAGGGGGCAGATACGCAGTATTTT,CASSPRQGADTQYF
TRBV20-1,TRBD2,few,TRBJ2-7,TGCAGTGCTTGGGACCCCGGACTAGCGGAATACCTGGTAGAGCAGTACTTC,CSAWDPGLAEYLVEQYF
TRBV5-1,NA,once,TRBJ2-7,TGCGCCAGCAGCTTGGCCGGGGGACAGTCGTACGAGCAGTACTTC,CASSLAGGQSYEQYF
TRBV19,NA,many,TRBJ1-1,TGTGCCAGTAGTATAAGACGAGGCAACACTGAAGCTTTCTTT,CASSIRRGNTEAFF
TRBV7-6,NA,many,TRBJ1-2,TGTGCCAGCAGCTCCTACGCAGGCGGAGGAAATGGCTACACCTTC,CASSSYAGGGNGYTF
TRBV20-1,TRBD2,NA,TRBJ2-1,TGCAGTGCTAGTCCCGCTAGCGGGAGGGCCGAGATGTACCCTGCTTACAATGAGCAGTTCTTC,CSASPASGRAEMYPAYNEQFF
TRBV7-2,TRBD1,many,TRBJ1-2,TGTGCCAGCAGCCCACAGGGGGCGTTGGGTAACTATGGCTACACCTTC,CASSPQGALGNYGYTF
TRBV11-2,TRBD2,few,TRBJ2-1,TGTGCCAGCAGCTTAGCGGCGGGAGGGCCATTCAATGAGCAGTTCTTC,CASSLAAGGPFNEQFF
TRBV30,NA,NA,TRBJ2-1,TGTGCCTGGACACCTAGCTCCTACAATGAGCAGTTCTTC,CAWTPSSYNEQFF
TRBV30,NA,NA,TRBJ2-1,TGTGCCTGGAGTGGAGGTAATGAGCAGTTCTTC,CAWSGGNEQFF
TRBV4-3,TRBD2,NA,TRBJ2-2,TGCGCCAGCAGCCAAGGGCGGGGGGGGCCCCGGGAGCTGTTTTTT,CASSQGRGGPRELFF
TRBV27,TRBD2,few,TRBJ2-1,TGTGCCAGCAGTTTATCACCTAGCGGGGGCCGGTATGAGCAGTTCTTC,CASSLSPSGGRYEQFF
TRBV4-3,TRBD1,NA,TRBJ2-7,TGCGCCAGCAGCCAAGAGGACAGGGAGTACGAGCAGTACTTC,CASSQEDREYEQYF
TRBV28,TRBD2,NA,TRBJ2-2,TGTGCCAGCAGTCTCCTGGGAGGGGTGGGAACCGGGGAGCTGTTTTTT,CASSLLGGVGTGELFF
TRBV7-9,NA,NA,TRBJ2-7,TGTGCCAGCAGCCTAAGACCGAACGAGCAGTACTTC,CASSLRPNEQYF